One and the same sample provided the 8 T cell receptor beta chains below, sequenced in a study of blood T cell repertoires in COVID-19. Clones were sequenced by immunoSEQ multiplex PCR, and TCRdb holds only the in-frame ones, with some missing. The sample has tens of thousands of clones, 86% seen once. Sequencing was done on a sample of peripheral blood. Receptor source: a man between 65 and 85 years old with acute or convalescent COVID-19.

The chain couples TRBV28 to TRBJ1-1, with 11 bases identical to TRBD1. The germline V gene has CDR1 MDHEN and CDR2 SYDVKM. CDR3 length: 14 residues. V shed 4 bases, J shed 3 bases, and the junction held 1 base outside the gene matches. The CDR3 loop is CASSSGQGDTEAFF. CDR3 nucleotides: TGTGCCAGCAGTTCGGGACAGGGGGACACTGAAGCTTTCTTT.

The chain carries TRBV9 and TRBJ1-2, with 7 bases matching TRBD1. J was trimmed by 4 bases and V by 5 bases; bases with no gene match: 2. Germline V gene sequence: CDR1 SGDLS, CDR2 YYNGEE. CDR3 length equals 12 residues. As DNA, the CDR3 is TGTGCCAGCAGGCAGGGGGGCTATGGCTACACCTTC. Residues: CASRQGGYGYTF.

The chain links TRBV28 to TRBJ2-2; no definite D call. The ends were cut back, 6 bases at V and 6 bases at J, with 8 bases in the middle. CDR3 length: 12 amino acids. CDR1 is MDHEN and CDR2 is SYDVKM in the germline V gene. The CDR3 DNA follows: TGTGCCAGCAGGCTATCGGCCGGGGAGCTGTTTTTT. It is translated as CASRLSAGELFF.

This sequence joins TRBV5-6 and TRBJ1-6; TRBD1 matches 7 bases. V dropped 3 bases and J dropped 7; count of bases not matched to a gene: 7. Looked up from germline, CDR1 is SGHDT and CDR2 is YYEEEE. This CDR3 region has 15 residues. The CDR3 DNA reads TGTGCCAGCAGCTACGACAGGGCTGGGAATTCACCCCTCCACTTT. Translation gives CASSYDRAGNSPLHF.

The V call is TRBV28, the J call TRBJ2-2, with TRBD1 matching 10 bases. The length of the CDR3 is 15 residues. Germline loops: CDR1 MDHEN, CDR2 SYDVKM. V lost 8 bases to trimming and J lost 6 bases; unmatched junction nucleotides: 9. In nucleotides, the CDR3 is TGTGCCAGCGGAGGGGACAGGGGTTGGTCCGGGGAGCTGTTTTTT. Translated, it gives CASGGDRGWSGELFF.

The V and J genes are TRBV4-3 and TRBJ1-2; D not certain. Between the trimmed V and J ends, which lost 0 bases and 1 base, there was a span of 9 bases. Germline V gene data show CDR1 as LGHNA and CDR2 as YSLEER. The CDR3 contains 15 residues. For the CDR3, the DNA is TGCGCCAGCAGCCAAGAGGTTTCAGTTAACTATGGCTACACCTTC. Translation: CASSQEVSVNYGYTF.

There are a few counts of this clone. The chain is built from TRBV18 and TRBJ2-2, with TRBD2 matching 9 bases. This CDR3 is 17 amino acids long. The J segment lost 4 bases and the V segment lost 4 bases, leaving 10 bases of the junction unmatched. The germline V gene has CDR1 KGHSH and CDR2 LQKENI. This CDR3 is CASSQPTSSGVTGELFF. CDR3 nucleotide sequence: TGTGCCAGCTCACAACCGACGTCTAGCGGGGTCACCGGGGAGCTGTTTTTT.

This sequence joins TRBV7-3 and TRBJ1-6; perhaps TRBD1 as D (6 bases). Trimming took off 5 bases at V and 8 bases at J, with 10 bases between the two ends. The germline gives CDR1 SGHTA, CDR2 FQGTGA. This CDR3 comprises 13 residues. CDR3 loop: CASSVRQDSPLHF. The CDR3 nucleotides read TGTGCCAGCAGCGTCCGACAGGATTCACCCCTCCACTTT.